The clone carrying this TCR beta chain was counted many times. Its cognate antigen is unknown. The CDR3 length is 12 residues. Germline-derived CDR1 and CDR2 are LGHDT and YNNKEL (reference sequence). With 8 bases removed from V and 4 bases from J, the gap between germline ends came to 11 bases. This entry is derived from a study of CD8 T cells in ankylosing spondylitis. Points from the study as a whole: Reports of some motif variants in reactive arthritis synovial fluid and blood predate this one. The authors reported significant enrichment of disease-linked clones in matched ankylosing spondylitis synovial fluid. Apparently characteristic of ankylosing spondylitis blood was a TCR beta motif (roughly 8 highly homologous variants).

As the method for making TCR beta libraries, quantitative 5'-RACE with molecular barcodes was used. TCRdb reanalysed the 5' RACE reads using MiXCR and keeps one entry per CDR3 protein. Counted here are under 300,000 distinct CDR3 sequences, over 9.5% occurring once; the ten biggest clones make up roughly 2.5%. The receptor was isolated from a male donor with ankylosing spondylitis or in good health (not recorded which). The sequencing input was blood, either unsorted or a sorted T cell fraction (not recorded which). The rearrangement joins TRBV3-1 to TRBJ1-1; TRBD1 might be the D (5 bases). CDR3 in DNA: TGTGCCAGCGACGGGGCGGGCACTGAAGCTTTCTTT. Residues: CASDGAGTEAFF.